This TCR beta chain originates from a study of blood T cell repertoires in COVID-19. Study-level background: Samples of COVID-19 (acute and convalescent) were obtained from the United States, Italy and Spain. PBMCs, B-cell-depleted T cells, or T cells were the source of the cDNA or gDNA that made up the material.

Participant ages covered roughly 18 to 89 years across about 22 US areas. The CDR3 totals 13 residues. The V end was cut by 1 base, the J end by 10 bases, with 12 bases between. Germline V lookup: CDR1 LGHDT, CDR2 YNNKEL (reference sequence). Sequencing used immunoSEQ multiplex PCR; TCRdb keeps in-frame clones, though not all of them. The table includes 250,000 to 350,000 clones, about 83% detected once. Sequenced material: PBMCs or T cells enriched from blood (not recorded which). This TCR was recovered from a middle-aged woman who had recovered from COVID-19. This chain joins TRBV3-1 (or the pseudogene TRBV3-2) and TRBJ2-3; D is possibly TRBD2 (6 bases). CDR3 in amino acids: CASSQGLVMAQYF. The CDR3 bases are TGTGCCAGCAGCCAAGGACTAGTGATGGCGCAGTATTTT.